This is a list of T cell receptor beta chains from one sample in a study of cytomegalovirus exposure and HLA in healthy donors. The assay was immunoSEQ multiplex PCR, and TCRdb's table has in-frame clones only and misses some. Here the sample spans 200,000 to 300,000 clones, 70% to 90% being singletons. The sequenced material came from PBMCs. All receptors derive from a woman aged 35 to 49 in good health and CMV-seropositive. Both conserved end residues are part of each CDR3. D genes are given only for firm matches. A row's size may be missing; if present it is once, few, many or a size class.

length | J | D | size | V | DNA | CDR3
15 | TRBJ2-1 | TRBD2 | . | TRBV7-8 | TGTGCCAGCAGCTATACTAGCGGGAGTAGAAATGAGCAGTTCTTC | CASSYTSGSRNEQFF
14 | TRBJ2-7 | TRBD2 | . | TRBV28 | TGTGCCAGCACCCTTAGCGGGAGCTCCTACGAGCAGTACTTC | CASTLSGSSYEQYF
16 | TRBJ2-5 | . | . | TRBV11-3 | TGTGCCAGCAGCTTAGAGGGGGGGCTAATAGGAGAGACCCAGTACTTC | CASSLEGGLIGETQYF
16 | TRBJ1-1 | . | . | TRBV4-3 | TGCGCCAGCAGCCCTCGACATATTGGATCGAACACTGAAGCTTTCTTT | CASSPRHIGSNTEAFF
15 | TRBJ1-2 | . | . | TRBV9 | TGTGCCAGCAGCGAGAGCTTGACAGGAAACTATGGCTACACCTTC | CASSESLTGNYGYTF
12 | TRBJ2-2 | . | . | TRBV7-9 | TGTGCCAGTTTAAAGGAGGTCGGGGAGCTGTTTTTT | CASLKEVGELFF
15 | TRBJ1-2 | TRBD1 | . | TRBV4-3 | TGCGCCAGCAGCCAAGTAACGGGTGAGGGGGCTGGCTACACCTTC | CASSQVTGEGAGYTF
14 | TRBJ2-5 | . | . | TRBV29-1 | TGCAGCGCTCAGGGGTTCAGATTTCAAGAGACCCAGTACTTC | CSAQGFRFQETQYF
16 | TRBJ2-1 | TRBD2 | . | TRBV10-1 | TGCGCCAGCATTGATTCTAGAAGCGCGGGAGCGCATGTGCAGTTCTTC | CASIDSRSAGAHVQFF
14 | TRBJ1-6 | . | once | TRBV6-5 | TGTGCCAGCAGTTACAGGGGGAGTCGTTCACCCCTCCACTTT | CASSYRGSRSPLHF
13 | TRBJ2-7 | TRBD2 | . | TRBV28 | TGTGCCAGCAGTTATAGCGGGAACTACGAGCAGTACTTC | CASSYSGNYEQYF
14 | TRBJ1-2 | TRBD1 | few | TRBV7-6 | TGTGCCAGCAGCTCACCCGACAGGGGCTATGGCTACACCTTC | CASSSPDRGYGYTF
12 | TRBJ1-4 | . | . | TRBV27 | TGTGCCAGCAGTCAATGGGGAGGGGAACTGTTTTTT | CASSQWGGELFF
13 | TRBJ2-1 | . | . | TRBV12-5 | TGTGCTAGTGGTTTGTCAAGCGAGGGCGAGCAGTTCTTC | CASGLSSEGEQFF
16 | TRBJ1-4 | . | . | TRBV5-4 | TGTGCCAGCAGCTTGCCAGGGCCCGCCTCTGAAGAAAAACTGTTTTTT | CASSLPGPASEEKLFF
15 | TRBJ2-4 | TRBD1 | . | TRBV11-2 | TGTGCCAGCAGCTTAGATCAAGGACAGGGGAACATTCAGTACTTC | CASSLDQGQGNIQYF
19 | TRBJ2-2 | TRBD2 | . | TRBV18 | TGTGCCAGCTCACAAGCCCGGACTAGCGCAGAGAGTATCACCGGGGAGCTGTTTTTT | CASSQARTSAESITGELFF
11 | TRBJ2-7 | . | . | TRBV10-1 | TGCGCCAGCAGTGACCCAGGGAAGATCTGCTTC | CASSDPGKICF
13 | TRBJ2-7 | TRBD2 | . | TRBV6-1 | TGTGCCGGTCTGGGGGGGTCTACTCACGAGCAGTACTTC | CAGLGGSTHEQYF
19 | TRBJ2-4 | TRBD2 | . | TRBV7-2 | TGTGCCAGCAGCGCTCGGGGTAGCGGGGGTCCCATGGCCAAAAACATTCAGTACTTC | CASSARGSGGPMAKNIQYF
17 | TRBJ1-2 | TRBD1 | . | TRBV7-9 | TGTGCCAGCAGCACCTCAACCGGGACAGGGTTATTAAAGGGCTACACCTTC | CASSTSTGTGLLKGYTF
16 | TRBJ2-6 | TRBD1 | . | TRBV5-1 | TGCGCCAGCAGCTTGGAGGGGGCCCCTGGGGCCAACGTCCTGACTTTC | CASSLEGAPGANVLTF
16 | TRBJ2-7 | . | . | TRBV19 | TGTGCCAGTAGTCGCGCCGGGAGCAACCAGCCTGACGAGCAGTACTTC | CASSRAGSNQPDEQYF
15 | TRBJ2-3 | . | . | TRBV28 | TGTGCCAGCAGCGGCGCAGGGTTTATCACAGATACGCAGTATTTT | CASSGAGFITDTQYF
10 | TRBJ1-2 | . | . | TRBV28 | TGTGCCAGTTGGAGCTATGGCTACACCTTC | CASWSYGYTF
18 | TRBJ1-6 | TRBD1 | . | TRBV7-2 | TGTGCCAGCAGCTTAGATCGGACAGGGATCTCCTATAATTCACCCCTCCACTTT | CASSLDRTGISYNSPLHF
17 | TRBJ2-7 | TRBD2 | . | TRBV7-2 | TGTGCCAGCAGCCGACTAGCGGGAGGGACCTACTCCTACGAGCAGTACTTC | CASSRLAGGTYSYEQYF
13 | TRBJ2-7 | . | . | TRBV12-5 | TGTGCTAGTGGTTTGTCTCCCGTTTCCGAGCAGTACTTC | CASGLSPVSEQYF
13 | TRBJ2-7 | TRBD1 | once | TRBV30 | TGTGCCTGGGCGACCGGGACAGGGGTCGAGCAGTACTTC | CAWATGTGVEQYF
16 | TRBJ2-6 | . | . | TRBV5-6 | TGTGCCAGCAGCTTTTACAGGAGACTTGGGGCCAACGTCCTGACTTTC | CASSFYRRLGANVLTF
12 | TRBJ1-2 | . | . | TRBV28 | TGTGCCAGCCAGGGGTGGAACTATGGCTACACCTTC | CASQGWNYGYTF
16 | TRBJ2-3 | TRBD2 | few | TRBV7-6 | TGTGCCAGCAGCTTAGGGCTAGCGGGAAGCACAGATACGCAGTATTTT | CASSLGLAGSTDTQYF
16 | TRBJ1-1 | TRBD1 | once | TRBV5-6 | TGTGCCAGCAGCTCCGAGGCCAGGGGGAGGAACACTGAAGCTTTCTTT | CASSSEARGRNTEAFF
13 | TRBJ2-7 | . | . | TRBV5-5 | TGTGCCAGCAGTTATGGAGGATCCTACGAGCAGTACTTC | CASSYGGSYEQYF
15 | TRBJ1-5 | TRBD1 | . | TRBV4-2 | TGTGCCAGCAGCCGAGAGACAGGGGGTCTATGGCCCCAGCATTTT | CASSRETGGLWPQHF
21 | TRBJ2-1 | TRBD2 | once | TRBV27 | TGTGCCAGCAGTTTATCTCCCCGGTCCGGAATACTAGCGGGGACCTACAATGAGCAGTTCTTC | CASSLSPRSGILAGTYNEQFF
15 | TRBJ2-3 | TRBD1 | . | TRBV29-1 | TGCAGCGTTGAAGACCGGGACAGGGTCACAGATACGCAGTATTTT | CSVEDRDRVTDTQYF
15 | TRBJ2-1 | TRBD2 | once | TRBV19 | TGTGCCAGTAGTATTATGAGCGGGAGTTTTAATGAGCAGTTCTTC | CASSIMSGSFNEQFF
18 | TRBJ1-1 | TRBD1 | . | TRBV7-2 | TGTGCCAGCAGCACCCACCGCCCCGGGACAGGCGCTAACACTGAAGCTTTCTTT | CASSTHRPGTGANTEAFF
14 | TRBJ2-5 | . | . | TRBV7-2 | TGTGCCAGCAGCCCAGGAGGAACGGAAGAGACCCAGTACTTC | CASSPGGTEETQYF
16 | TRBJ2-1 | TRBD2 | . | TRBV4-2 | TGTGCCAGCAGCCCGGGGACTAGCGGGAGTATGGATGAGCAGTTCTTC | CASSPGTSGSMDEQFF
11 | TRBJ1-2 | . | . | TRBV30 | TGTGCCTGGCGGGGAATAAGTGGCTACACCTTC | CAWRGISGYTF
16 | TRBJ1-6 | TRBD1 | few | TRBV27 | TGTGCCAGCAGTTTAGGCGCAGGGGGTGGTAATTCACCCCTCCACTTT | CASSLGAGGGNSPLHF
11 | TRBJ1-3 | TRBD1 | . | TRBV6-1 | TGTGCCAGGACAGGGGGAAACACCATATATTTT | CARTGGNTIYF
16 | TRBJ2-2 | TRBD2 | . | TRBV6-6 | TGTGCCAGCAGTCAGGGACTAGCGGGCGCCACCGGGGAGCTGTTTTTT | CASSQGLAGATGELFF
15 | TRBJ2-2 | . | . | TRBV2 | TGTGCCAGCAGTGAGATCGTCGGGGAAGTAGGGGAGCTGTTTTTT | CASSEIVGEVGELFF
15 | TRBJ2-1 | TRBD1 | once | TRBV4-1 | TGCGCCAGCAGCCAAGGGGACAGTGGTCTCAATGAGCAGTTCTTC | CASSQGDSGLNEQFF
12 | TRBJ2-1 | . | . | TRBV2 | TGTGCCAGCACGTCCGGGGATGCTGAGCAGTTCTTC | CASTSGDAEQFF